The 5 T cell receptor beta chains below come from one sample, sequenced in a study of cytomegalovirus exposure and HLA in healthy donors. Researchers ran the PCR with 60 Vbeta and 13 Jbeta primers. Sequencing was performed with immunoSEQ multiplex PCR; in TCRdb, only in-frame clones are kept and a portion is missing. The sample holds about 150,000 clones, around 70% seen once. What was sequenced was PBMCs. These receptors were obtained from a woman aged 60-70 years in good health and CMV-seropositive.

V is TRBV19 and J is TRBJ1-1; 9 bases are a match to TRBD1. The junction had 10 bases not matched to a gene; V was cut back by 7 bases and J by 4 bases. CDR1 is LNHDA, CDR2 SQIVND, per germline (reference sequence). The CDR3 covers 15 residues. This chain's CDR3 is CASTNSRDRVTEAFF. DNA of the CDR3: TGTGCCAGTACTAATTCGCGGGACAGGGTCACTGAAGCTTTCTTT. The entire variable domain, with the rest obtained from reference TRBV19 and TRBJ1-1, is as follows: DGGITQSPKYLFRKEGQNVTLSCEQNLNHDAMYWYRQDPGQGLRLIYYSQIVNDFQKGDIAEGYSVSREKKESFPLTVTSAQKNPTAFYLCASTNSRDRVTEAFFGQGTRLTVV.

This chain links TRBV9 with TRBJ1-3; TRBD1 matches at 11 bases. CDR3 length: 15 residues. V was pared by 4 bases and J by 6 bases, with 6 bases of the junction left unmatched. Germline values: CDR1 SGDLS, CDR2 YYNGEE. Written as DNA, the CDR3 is TGTGCCAGCAGCCCTCTCGGACAGGGGGCAAACACCATATATTTT. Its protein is CASSPLGQGANTIYF.

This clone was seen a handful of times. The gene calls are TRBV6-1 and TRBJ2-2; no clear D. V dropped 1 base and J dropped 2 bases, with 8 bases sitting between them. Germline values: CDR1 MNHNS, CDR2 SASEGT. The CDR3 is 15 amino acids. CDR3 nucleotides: TGTGCCAGCAGTGAAGGACTCAGCAACACCGGGGAGCTGTTTTTT. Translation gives CASSEGLSNTGELFF.

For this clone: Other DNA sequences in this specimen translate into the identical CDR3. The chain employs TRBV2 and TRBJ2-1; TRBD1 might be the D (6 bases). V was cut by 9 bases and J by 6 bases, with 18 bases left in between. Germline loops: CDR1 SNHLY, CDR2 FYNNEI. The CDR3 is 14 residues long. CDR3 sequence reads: CASRTGQGSNEQFF. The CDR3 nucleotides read TGTGCCAGTCGGACGGGCCAGGGGAGCAATGAGCAGTTCTTC.

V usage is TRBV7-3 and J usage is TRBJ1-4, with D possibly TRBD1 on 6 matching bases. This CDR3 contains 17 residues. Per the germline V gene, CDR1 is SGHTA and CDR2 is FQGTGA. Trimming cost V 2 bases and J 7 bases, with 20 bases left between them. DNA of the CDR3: TGTGCCAGCAGCTTATCAGGGGATCACCCCCTACGTGAAAAACTGTTTTTT. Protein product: CASSLSGDHPLREKLFF.